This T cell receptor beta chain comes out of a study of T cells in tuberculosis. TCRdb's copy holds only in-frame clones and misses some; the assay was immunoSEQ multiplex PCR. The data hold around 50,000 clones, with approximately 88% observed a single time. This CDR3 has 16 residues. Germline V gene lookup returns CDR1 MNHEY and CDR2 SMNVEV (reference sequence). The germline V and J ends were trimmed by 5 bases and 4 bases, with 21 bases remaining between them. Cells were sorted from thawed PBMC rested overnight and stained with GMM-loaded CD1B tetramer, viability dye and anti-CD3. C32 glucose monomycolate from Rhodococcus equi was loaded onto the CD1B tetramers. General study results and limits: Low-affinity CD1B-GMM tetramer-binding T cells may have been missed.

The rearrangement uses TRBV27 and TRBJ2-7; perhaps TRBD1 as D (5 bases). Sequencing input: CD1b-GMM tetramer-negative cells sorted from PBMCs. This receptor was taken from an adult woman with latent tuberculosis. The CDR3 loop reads CASSLKPPWGSYEQYF. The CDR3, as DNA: TGTGCCAGCAGTCTAAAACCACCGTGGGGCTCGTACGAGCAGTACTTC.